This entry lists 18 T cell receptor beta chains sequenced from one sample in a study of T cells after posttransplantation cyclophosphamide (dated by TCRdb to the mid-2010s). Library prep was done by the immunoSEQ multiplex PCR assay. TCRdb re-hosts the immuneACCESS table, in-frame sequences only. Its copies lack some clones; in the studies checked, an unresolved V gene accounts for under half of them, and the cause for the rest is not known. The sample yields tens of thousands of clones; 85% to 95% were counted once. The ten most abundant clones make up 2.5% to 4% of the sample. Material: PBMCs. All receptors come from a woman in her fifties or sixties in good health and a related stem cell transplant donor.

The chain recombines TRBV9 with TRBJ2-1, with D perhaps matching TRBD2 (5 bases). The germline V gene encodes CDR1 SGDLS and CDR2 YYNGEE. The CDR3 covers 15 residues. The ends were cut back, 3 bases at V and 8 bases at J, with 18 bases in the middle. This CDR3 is CASSGVANPWDEQFF. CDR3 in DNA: TGTGCCAGCAGCGGAGTAGCGAACCCTTGGGATGAGCAGTTCTTC.

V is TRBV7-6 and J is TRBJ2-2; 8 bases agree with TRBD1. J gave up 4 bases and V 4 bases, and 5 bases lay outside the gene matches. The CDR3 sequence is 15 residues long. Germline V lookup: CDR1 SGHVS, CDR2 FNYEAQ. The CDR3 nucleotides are TGTGCCAGCAGCTATTGGACAGGGCCCACCGGGGAGCTGTTTTTT. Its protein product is CASSYWTGPTGELFF.

The CDR3 DNA sequence: TGTGCCAGCAGCTTCGCAGTAGCGGCGGAGCAGTACTTC. The encoded protein is CASSFAVAAEQYF. This sequence joins TRBV11-3 and TRBJ2-7; tentative D call: TRBD2 (6 bases). The CDR3 covers 13 residues. Looked up from germline, CDR1 is SGHNT and CDR2 is YENEEA. The V end lost 3 bases, the J end lost 7 bases, and 13 bases lay between the germline ends.

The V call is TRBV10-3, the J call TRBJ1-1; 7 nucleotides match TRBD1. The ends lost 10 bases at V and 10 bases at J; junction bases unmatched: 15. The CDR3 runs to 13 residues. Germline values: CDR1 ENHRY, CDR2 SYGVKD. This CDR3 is CATGGVETGRAFF. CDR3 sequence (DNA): TGTGCCACAGGGGGTGTTGAGACAGGGAGAGCTTTCTTT.

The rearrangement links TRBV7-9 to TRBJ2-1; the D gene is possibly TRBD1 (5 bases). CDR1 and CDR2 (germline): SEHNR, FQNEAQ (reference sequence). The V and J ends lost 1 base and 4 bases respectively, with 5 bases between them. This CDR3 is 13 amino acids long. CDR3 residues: CASSLGQYNEQFF. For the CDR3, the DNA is TGTGCCAGCAGCTTAGGACAGTACAATGAGCAGTTCTTC.

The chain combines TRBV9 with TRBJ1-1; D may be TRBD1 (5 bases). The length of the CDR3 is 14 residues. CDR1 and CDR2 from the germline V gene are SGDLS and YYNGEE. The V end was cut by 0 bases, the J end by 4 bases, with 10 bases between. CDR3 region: CASSVEGLVTEAFF. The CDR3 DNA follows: TGTGCCAGCAGCGTAGAGGGGTTAGTCACTGAAGCTTTCTTT.

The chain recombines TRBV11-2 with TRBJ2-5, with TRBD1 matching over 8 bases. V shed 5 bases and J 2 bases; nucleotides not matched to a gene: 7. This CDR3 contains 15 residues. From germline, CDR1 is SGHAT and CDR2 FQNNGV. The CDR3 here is CASSPNRGTQETQYF. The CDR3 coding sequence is TGTGCCAGCAGCCCTAACAGGGGGACACAAGAGACCCAGTACTTC.

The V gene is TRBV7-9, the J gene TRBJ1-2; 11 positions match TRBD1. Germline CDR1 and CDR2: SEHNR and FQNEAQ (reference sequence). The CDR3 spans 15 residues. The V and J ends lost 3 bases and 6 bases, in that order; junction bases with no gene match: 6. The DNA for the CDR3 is TGTGCCAGCAGCTTGACCGGGGACAGGGGGGATGGCTACACCTTC. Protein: CASSLTGDRGDGYTF.

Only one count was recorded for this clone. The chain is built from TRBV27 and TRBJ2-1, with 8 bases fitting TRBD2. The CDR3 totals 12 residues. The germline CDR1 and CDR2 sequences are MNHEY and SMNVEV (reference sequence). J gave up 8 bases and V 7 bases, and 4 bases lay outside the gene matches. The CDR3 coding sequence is TGTGCCAGCAACGAACTAGCGGATGAGCAGTTCTTC. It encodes CASNELADEQFF.

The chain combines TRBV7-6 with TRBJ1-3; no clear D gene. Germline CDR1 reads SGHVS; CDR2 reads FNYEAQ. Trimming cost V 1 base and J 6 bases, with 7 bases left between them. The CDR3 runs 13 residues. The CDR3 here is CASSLGGANTIYF. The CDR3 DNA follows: TGTGCCAGCAGCTTAGGGGGAGCAAACACCATATATTTT.

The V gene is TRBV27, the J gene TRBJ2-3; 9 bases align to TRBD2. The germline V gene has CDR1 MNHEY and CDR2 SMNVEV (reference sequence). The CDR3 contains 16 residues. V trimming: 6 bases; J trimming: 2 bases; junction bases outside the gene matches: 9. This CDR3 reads CASSSIAGDHTDTQYF. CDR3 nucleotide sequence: TGTGCCAGCAGCTCTATAGCGGGGGACCACACAGATACGCAGTATTTT.

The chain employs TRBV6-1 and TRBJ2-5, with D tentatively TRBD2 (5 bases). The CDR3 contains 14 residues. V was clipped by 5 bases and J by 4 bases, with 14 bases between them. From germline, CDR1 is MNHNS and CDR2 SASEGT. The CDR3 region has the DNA TGTGCCAGCAGTCGGGGTATGGCGGGAGAGACCCAGTACTTC. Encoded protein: CASSRGMAGETQYF.

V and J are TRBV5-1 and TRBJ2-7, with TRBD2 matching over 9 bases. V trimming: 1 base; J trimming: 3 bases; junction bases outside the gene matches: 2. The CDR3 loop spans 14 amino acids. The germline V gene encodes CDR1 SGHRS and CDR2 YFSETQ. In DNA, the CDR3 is TGCGCCAGCAGCTTGCTAGCGGGGAGCTACGAGCAGTACTTC. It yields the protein CASSLLAGSYEQYF. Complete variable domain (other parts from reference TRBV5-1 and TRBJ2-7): KAGVTQTPRYLIKTRGQQVTLSCSPISGHRSVSWYQQTPGQGLQFLFEYFSETQRNKGNFPGRFSGRQFSNSRSEMNVSTLELGDSALYLCASSLLAGSYEQYFGPGTRLTVT.

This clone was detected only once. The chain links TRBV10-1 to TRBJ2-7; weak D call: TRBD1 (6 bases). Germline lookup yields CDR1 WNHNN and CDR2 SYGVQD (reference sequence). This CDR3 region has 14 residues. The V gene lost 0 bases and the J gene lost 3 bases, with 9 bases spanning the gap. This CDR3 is CASSESGTNYEQYF. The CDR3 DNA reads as TGCGCCAGCAGTGAGTCAGGGACAAACTACGAGCAGTACTTC.

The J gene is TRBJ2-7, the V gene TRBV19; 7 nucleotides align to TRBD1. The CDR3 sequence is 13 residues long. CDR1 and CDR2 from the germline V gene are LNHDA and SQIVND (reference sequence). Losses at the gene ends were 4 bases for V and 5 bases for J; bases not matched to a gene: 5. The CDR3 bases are TGTGCCAGTAGTACTGACAGGGCCAACGAGCAGTACTTC. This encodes CASSTDRANEQYF. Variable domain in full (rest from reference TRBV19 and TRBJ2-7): DGGITQSPKYLFRKEGQNVTLSCEQNLNHDAMYWYRQDPGQGLRLIYYSQIVNDFQKGDIAEGYSVSREKKESFPLTVTSAQKNPTAFYLCASSTDRANEQYFGPGTRLTVT.

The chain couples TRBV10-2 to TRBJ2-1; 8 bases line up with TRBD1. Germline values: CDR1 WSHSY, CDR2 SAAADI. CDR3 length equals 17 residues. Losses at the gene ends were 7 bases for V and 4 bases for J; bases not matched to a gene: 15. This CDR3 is CASTKSGGGLPYNEQFF. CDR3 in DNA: TGCGCCAGCACGAAATCAGGGGGCGGACTACCTTACAATGAGCAGTTCTTC.

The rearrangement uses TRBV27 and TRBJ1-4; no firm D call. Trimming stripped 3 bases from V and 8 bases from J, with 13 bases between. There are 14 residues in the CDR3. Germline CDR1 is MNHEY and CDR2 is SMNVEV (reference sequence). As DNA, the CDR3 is TGTGCCAGCAGTTTGTACAAGGCCGGGGAAAAACTGTTTTTT. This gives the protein CASSLYKAGEKLFF.

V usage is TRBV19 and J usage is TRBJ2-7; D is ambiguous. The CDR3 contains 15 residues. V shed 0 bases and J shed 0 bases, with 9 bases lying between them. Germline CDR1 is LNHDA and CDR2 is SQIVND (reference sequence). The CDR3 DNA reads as TGTGCCAGTAGTATAGATCGCCAGATCTCCTACGAGCAGTACTTC. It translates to CASSIDRQISYEQYF. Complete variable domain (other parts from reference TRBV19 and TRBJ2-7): DGGITQSPKYLFRKEGQNVTLSCEQNLNHDAMYWYRQDPGQGLRLIYYSQIVNDFQKGDIAEGYSVSREKKESFPLTVTSAQKNPTAFYLCASSIDRQISYEQYFGPGTRLTVT.